A single sample is the source of the 9 T cell receptor beta chains below, sequenced in a study of CD8 T cells in ankylosing spondylitis. Overall study results and limits: Ankylosing spondylitis blood seemed to carry a telltale TCR beta motif made of eight or nine highly homologous variants.

TCRdb analysed the 5' RACE reads with MiXCR anew, one entry per CDR3 protein. The data hold fewer than 400,000 distinct CDR3 sequences, with 6.5% to 10% observed a single time. What these receptors recognize is not known. The sample taken for sequencing was blood, either unsorted or a sorted T cell fraction (not recorded which). These receptors all stem from a male donor with ankylosing spondylitis.

The chain joins TRBV6-1 to TRBJ1-6, with a weak D call TRBD1 (5 bases). CDR1 and CDR2 from the germline V gene are MNHNS and SASEGT. Between the trimmed V and J ends, which lost 5 bases and 9 bases, there was a span of 14 bases. This CDR3 has 14 residues. CDR3 coding DNA: TGTGCCAGCAGTCCAAATACCGGGGCTTCACCCCTCCACTTT. Protein: CASSPNTGASPLHF.

This clonotype was recorded many times. The rearrangement uses TRBV5-1 and TRBJ2-7; 7 bases are a match to TRBD1. Germline V gene lookup returns CDR1 SGHRS and CDR2 YFSETQ. The CDR3 extends over 15 amino acids. The J segment lost 0 bases and the V segment lost 5 bases, leaving 8 bases of the junction unmatched. CDR3 region: CASREAGTASYEQYF. For the CDR3, the DNA is TGCGCCAGCAGAGAAGCCGGGACAGCCTCCTACGAGCAGTACTTC.

This clonotype was found many times. The chain recombines TRBV18 with TRBJ1-1, with no clear D. CDR3 length: 14 amino acids. Germline CDR1 is KGHSH and CDR2 is LQKENI. V dropped 2 bases and J dropped 4 bases, with 11 bases sitting between them. In DNA, the CDR3 is TGTGCCAGCTCACCAGGCGGGGTGAGCACTGAAGCTTTCTTT. Its protein product is CASSPGGVSTEAFF.

There are a few counts of this clonotype. The gene calls are TRBV2 and TRBJ1-6, with D possibly TRBD1 on 5 matching bases. CDR1 is SNHLY, CDR2 FYNNEI, per germline. V lost 6 bases, J lost 0 bases, and 12 bases lay in between. There are 16 residues in the CDR3. The CDR3 here is CASSHDRSSYNSPLHF. The CDR3 nucleotides read TGTGCCAGCAGCCACGACAGAAGCTCCTATAATTCACCCCTCCACTTT.

This clonotype has a count of ten or more. The genes are TRBV3-1 and TRBJ2-3; TRBD1 matches 8 bases. Germline CDR1 reads LGHDT; CDR2 reads YNNKEL (reference sequence). This CDR3 region has 15 residues. V trimming: 4 bases; J trimming: 2 bases; junction bases outside the gene matches: 5. DNA of the CDR3: TGTGCCAGCAGCCCGGGGACAGGATACACAGATACGCAGTATTTT. Encoded protein: CASSPGTGYTDTQYF.

This clonotype occurred a few times. This chain connects TRBV5-1 to TRBJ1-4, with TRBD1 matching over 7 bases. Germline V gene lookup returns CDR1 SGHRS and CDR2 YFSETQ. There are 14 residues in the CDR3. The V and J ends lost 4 bases and 4 bases, in that order; junction bases with no gene match: 4. CDR3: CASSTGVGNEKLFF. DNA for the CDR3: TGCGCCAGCAGCACAGGGGTTGGTAATGAAAAACTGTTTTTT.

This clonotype has at least ten counts. The gene calls are TRBV7-9 and TRBJ2-1; TRBD2 agrees at 8 bases. In germline, CDR1 is SEHNR, CDR2 FQNEAQ (reference sequence). The V gene end was trimmed by 1 base and the J gene end by 10 bases; junction bases not matched to a gene: 3. The CDR3 length is 13 residues. CDR3 nucleotide sequence: TGTGCCAGCAGCTTAGTGGCGGGGGGCGAGCAGTTCTTC. Translating it yields CASSLVAGGEQFF.

This clonotype has just a few counts. The rearrangement uses TRBV5-1 and TRBJ1-1; D gene ambiguous. Germline V gene lookup returns CDR1 SGHRS and CDR2 YFSETQ. V dropped 0 bases and J dropped 0 bases, with 12 bases sitting between them. CDR3 length: 16 residues. CDR3 DNA sequence: TGCGCCAGCAGCTTGGCTGGTAGCGCCATGAACACTGAAGCTTTCTTT. Residues: CASSLAGSAMNTEAFF.

This clonotype occurred a few times. V usage is TRBV27 and J usage is TRBJ2-5; 8 positions match TRBD2. CDR1 and CDR2 (germline): MNHEY, SMNVEV (reference sequence). With V trimmed by 5 bases and J by 6 bases, 2 bases remained unmatched. The CDR3 totals 12 residues. CDR3 sequence: CASSPGGKTQYF. The CDR3 nucleotides read TGTGCCAGCAGTCCGGGGGGGAAGACCCAGTACTTC.